The rows below give T cell receptor beta chains drawn from one sample of a study of beta chain features in type 1 diabetes. Data came from immunoSEQ multiplex PCR; TCRdb stores just in-frame clones and leaves some out. The table records 350,000 to 450,000 clones, about 14% of them present only once. The specimen was naive CD4+ T cells from blood. These receptors all stem from a woman aged 18-29 years in good health. Each CDR3 is given with its conserved first and last residue. Each record gives: J gene, V gene, CDR3 protein.

>TRBJ2-5|TRBV18
CASSEGQEETQYF
>TRBJ2-6|TRBV30
CAWTAKQGASGANVLTF
>TRBJ1-1|TRBV4-3
CASSQDVQGNTEAFF
>TRBJ2-7|TRBV28
CASSSPQGAPLYEQYF
>TRBJ2-1|TRBV25-1
CASSEWDRDNEQFF
>TRBJ2-6|TRBV7-7
CASSSPGVGANVLTF
>TRBJ1-2|TRBV7-9
CASSFDSNYGYTF
>TRBJ2-2|TRBV29-1
CSAGTSGSVTGELFF
>TRBJ2-1|TRBV7-2
CASSYPSQALHNEQFF
>TRBJ2-7|TRBV29-1
CSGQGLMEQYF
>TRBJ2-3|TRBV6-6
CASSYVERRDTQYF
>TRBJ2-5|TRBV9
CASSDSSQETQYF
>TRBJ2-5|TRBV18
CASSPRLAEETQYF
>TRBJ2-1|TRBV6-7
CASSYSSGGGTDEQFF
>TRBJ1-5|TRBV30
CAWSPSGNQPQHF
>TRBJ1-1|TRBV29-1
CSVNDRGRTEAFF